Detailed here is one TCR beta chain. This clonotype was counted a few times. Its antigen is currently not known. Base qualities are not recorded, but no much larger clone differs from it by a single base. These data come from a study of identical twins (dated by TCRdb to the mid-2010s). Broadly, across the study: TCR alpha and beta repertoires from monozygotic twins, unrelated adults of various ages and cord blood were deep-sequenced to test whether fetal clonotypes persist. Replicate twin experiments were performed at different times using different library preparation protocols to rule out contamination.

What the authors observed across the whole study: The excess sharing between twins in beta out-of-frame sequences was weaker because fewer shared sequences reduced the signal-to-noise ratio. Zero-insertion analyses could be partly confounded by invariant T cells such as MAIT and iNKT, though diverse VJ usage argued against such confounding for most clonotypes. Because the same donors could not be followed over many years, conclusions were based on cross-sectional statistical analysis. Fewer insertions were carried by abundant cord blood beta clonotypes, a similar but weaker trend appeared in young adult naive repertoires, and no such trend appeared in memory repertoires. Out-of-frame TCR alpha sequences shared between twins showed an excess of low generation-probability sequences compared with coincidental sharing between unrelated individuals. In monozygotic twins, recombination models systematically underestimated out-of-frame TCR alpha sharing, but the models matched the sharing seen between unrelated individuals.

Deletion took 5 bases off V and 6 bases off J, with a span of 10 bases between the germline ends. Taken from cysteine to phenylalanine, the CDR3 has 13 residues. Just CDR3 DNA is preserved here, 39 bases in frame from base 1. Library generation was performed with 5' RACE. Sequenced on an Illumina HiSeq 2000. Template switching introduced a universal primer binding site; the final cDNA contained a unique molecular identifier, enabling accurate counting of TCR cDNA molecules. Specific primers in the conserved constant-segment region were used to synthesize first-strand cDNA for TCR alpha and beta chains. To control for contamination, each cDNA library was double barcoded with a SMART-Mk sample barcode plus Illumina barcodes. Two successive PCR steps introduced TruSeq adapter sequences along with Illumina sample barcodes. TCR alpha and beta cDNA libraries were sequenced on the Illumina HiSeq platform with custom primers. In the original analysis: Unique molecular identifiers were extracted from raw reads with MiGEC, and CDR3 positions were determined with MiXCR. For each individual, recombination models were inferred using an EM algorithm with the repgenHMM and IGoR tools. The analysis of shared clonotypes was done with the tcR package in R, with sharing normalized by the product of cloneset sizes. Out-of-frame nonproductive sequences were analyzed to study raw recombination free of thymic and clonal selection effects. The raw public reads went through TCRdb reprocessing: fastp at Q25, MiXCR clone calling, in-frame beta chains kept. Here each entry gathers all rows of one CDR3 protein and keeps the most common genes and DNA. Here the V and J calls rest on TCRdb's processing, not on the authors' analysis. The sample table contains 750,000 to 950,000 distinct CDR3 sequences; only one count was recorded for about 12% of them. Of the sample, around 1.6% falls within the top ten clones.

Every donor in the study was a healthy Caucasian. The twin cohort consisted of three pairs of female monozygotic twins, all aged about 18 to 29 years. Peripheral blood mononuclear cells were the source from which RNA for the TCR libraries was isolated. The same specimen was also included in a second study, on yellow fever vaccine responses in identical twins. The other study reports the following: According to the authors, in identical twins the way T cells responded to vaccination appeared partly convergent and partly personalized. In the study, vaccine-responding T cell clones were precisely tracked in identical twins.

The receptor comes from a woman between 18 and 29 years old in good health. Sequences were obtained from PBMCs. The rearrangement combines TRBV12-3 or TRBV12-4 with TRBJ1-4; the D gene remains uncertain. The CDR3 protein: CASSPLLDEKLFF. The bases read TGTGCCAGCAGTCCCCTACTAGATGAAAAACTGTTTTTT.